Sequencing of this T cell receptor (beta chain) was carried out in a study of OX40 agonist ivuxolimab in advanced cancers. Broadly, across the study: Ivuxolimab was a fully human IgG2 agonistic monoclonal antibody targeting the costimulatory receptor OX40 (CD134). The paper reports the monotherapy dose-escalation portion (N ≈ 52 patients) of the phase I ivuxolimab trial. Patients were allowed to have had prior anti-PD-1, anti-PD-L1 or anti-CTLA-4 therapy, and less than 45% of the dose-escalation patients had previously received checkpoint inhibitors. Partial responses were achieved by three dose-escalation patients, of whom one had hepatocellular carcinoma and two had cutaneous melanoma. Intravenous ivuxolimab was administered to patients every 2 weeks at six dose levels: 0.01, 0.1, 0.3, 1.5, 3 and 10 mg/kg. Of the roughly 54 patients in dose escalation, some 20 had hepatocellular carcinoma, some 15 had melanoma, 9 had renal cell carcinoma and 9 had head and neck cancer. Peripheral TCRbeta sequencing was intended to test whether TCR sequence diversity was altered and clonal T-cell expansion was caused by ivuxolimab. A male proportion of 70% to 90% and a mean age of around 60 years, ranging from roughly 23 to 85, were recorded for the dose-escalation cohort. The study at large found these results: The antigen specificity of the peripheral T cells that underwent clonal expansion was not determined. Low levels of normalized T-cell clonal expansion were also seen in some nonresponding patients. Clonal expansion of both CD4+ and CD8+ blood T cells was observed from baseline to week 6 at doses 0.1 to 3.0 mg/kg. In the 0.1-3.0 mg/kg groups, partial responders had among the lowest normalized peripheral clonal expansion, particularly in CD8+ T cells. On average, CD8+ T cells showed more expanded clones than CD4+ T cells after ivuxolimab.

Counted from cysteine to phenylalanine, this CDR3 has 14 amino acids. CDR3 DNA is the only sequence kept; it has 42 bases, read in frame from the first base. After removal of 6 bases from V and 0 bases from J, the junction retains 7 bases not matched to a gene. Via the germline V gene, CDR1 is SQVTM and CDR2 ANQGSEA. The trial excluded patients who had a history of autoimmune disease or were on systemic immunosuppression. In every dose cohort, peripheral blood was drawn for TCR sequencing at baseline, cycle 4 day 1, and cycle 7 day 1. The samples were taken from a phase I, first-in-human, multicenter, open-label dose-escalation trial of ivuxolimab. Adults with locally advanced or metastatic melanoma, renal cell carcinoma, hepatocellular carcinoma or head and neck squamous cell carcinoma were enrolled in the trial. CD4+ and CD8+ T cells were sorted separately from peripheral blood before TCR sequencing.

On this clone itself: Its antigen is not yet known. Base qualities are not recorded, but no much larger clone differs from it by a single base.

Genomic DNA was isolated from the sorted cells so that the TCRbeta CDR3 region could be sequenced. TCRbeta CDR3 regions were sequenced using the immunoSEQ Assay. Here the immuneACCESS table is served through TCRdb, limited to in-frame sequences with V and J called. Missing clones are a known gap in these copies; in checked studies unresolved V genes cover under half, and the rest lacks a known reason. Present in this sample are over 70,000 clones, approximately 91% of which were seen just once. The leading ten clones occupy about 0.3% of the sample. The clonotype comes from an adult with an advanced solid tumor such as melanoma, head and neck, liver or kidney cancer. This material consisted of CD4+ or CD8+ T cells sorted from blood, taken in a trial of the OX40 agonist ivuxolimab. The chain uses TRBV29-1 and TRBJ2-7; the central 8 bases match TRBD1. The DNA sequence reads TGCAGCGTGCGCCAGGGGGCCAGCTCCTACGAGCAGTACTTC. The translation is CSVRQGASSYEQYF.